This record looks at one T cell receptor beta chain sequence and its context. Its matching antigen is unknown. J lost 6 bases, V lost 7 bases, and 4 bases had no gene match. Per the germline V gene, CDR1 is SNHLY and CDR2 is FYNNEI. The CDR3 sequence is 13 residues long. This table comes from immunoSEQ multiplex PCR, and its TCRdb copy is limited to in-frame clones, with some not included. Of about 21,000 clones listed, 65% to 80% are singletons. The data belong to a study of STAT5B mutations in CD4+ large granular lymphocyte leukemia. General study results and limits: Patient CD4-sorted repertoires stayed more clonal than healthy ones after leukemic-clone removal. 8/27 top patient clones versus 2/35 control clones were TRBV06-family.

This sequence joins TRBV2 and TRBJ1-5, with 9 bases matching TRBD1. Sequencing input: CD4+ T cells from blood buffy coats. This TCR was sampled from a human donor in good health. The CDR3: CASTMDRGQPQHF. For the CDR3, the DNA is TGTGCCAGCACGATGGACAGGGGTCAGCCCCAGCATTTT.